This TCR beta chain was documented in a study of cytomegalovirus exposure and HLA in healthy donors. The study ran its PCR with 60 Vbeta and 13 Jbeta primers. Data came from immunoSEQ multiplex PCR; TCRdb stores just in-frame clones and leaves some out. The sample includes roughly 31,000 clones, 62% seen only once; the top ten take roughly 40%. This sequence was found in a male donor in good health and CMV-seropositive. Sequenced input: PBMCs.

The CDR3 DNA reads as TGTGCCAGCAGTGAAGGGGCGTCGCAGGGCACCTACGAGCAGTACTTC. Its protein product is CASSEGASQGTYEQYF. The chain uses TRBV6-1 and TRBJ2-7; tentative D call: TRBD1 (5 bases). The CDR3 is 16 residues long. V was pared by 1 base and J by 2 bases, with 15 bases between. Germline CDR1 reads MNHNS; CDR2 reads SASEGT.